What follows is one T cell receptor beta chain and its context. Using the 5' RACE reads, TCRdb records one entry per CDR3 protein without DNA. The sample is made up of some 600,000 distinct CDR3 sequences, and the top ten hold approximately 3.6% of it. The data were taken from a study of T cells expressing NK-cell markers. Study context: Most of the eight sequenced donors were classified as HCMV-seropositive, and one was classified as seronegative.

This sequence originates from a man between 18 and 35 years old in good health. The specimen sequenced was blood T cells: a sorted CD56 or NKG2C T cell subset, CD4+ or CD8+ T cells, or bulk PBMC T cells (not recorded which).

CDR3: CASSSSGTSLVDEQFF. This chain uses TRBV12-3 or TRBV12-4 with TRBJ2-1; TCRdb reports TRBD2, a call that lacks DNA to check it against. CDR3 length equals 16 residues.